Below, 32 T cell receptor beta chains from the same sample are listed, as sequenced in a study of vaccination and CD4 T cells after COVID-19. Sample treatment: approximately 9-day PBMC culture with coronavirus spike peptide pools or control peptides (ViraFEST assay). Their antigens are not known. Sequence data for DNA of cultured CD4+ T cells were generated by the Oncomine TCR Beta short-read assay. A single record per CDR3 protein comes from TCRdb applying MiXCR to the PCR reads. Of almost 6,000 distinct CDR3 sequences in the sample, about three fifths were seen once. The source material was CD4+ T cells from blood, cultured in vitro. These receptors all come from a human donor who had recovered from COVID-19.

This chain uses TRBV6-2 or TRBV6-3 with TRBJ1-2; 7 bases match TRBD1. The CDR3 length is 15 residues. The junction had 11 bases not matched to a gene; V was cut back by 5 bases and J by 5 bases. Germline V gene lookup returns CDR1 MNHEY and CDR2 SVGEGT. CDR3 DNA sequence: TGTGCCAGCAGTCTAACCCCCGGGACAGCTTATGGCTACACCTTC. This encodes CASSLTPGTAYGYTF.

This clonotype has a single count. The chain employs TRBV6-1 and TRBJ2-6; D remains ambiguous. This CDR3 spans 15 amino acids. Trimming removed 8 bases at V and 1 base at J, with 12 bases between. CDR1 is MNHNS and CDR2 is SASEGT in the germline V gene. The CDR3: CASHTPRSGANVLTF. The CDR3 DNA sequence: TGTGCCAGCCATACCCCCCGATCTGGGGCCAACGTCCTGACTTTC.

The chain combines TRBV12-3 or TRBV12-4 with TRBJ2-5; 7 bases are shared with TRBD2. The CDR3 is 14 residues long. Trimming at V came to 2 bases and at J to 4 bases, leaving 4 bases not matched to a gene. The CDR3 reads CASSLSAGVETQYF. The CDR3 DNA reads TGTGCCAGCAGTTTATCGGCGGGGGTAGAGACCCAGTACTTC.

J is TRBJ2-5 and V is TRBV7-2; tentative D call: TRBD2 (6 bases). Trimming took 3 bases from V and 5 from J, leaving 10 bases between them. Germline CDR1 SGHTA, CDR2 FQGNSA. The CDR3 totals 13 residues. Written as DNA, the CDR3 is TGTGCCAGCAGCTTTAGCGGAGGGGAGACCCAGTACTTC. Residues: CASSFSGGETQYF.

The chain has TRBV6-1 and TRBJ1-6; D uncertain. CDR3 length equals 14 residues. Germline CDR1 and CDR2: MNHNS and SASEGT. V shed 6 bases and J shed 7 bases, with 13 bases lying between them. The CDR3 sequence is CASRAPSENSPLHF. The CDR3 DNA is TGTGCCAGCAGGGCCCCCAGTGAGAATTCACCCCTCCACTTT.

The chain joins TRBV19 to TRBJ2-3, with D possibly being TRBD2 (6 bases). This CDR3 spans 14 amino acids. Germline lookup yields CDR1 LNHDA and CDR2 SQIVND (reference sequence). Trimming removed 6 bases at V and 2 bases at J, with 12 bases between. The CDR3 loop is CASSLGLVTDTQYF. The CDR3 DNA sequence: TGTGCCAGTAGCCTGGGACTTGTCACAGATACGCAGTATTTT.

This clonotype has just a few counts. The rearrangement uses TRBV6-5 and TRBJ1-2, with a tentative D call TRBD1 (6 bases). The CDR3 runs to 15 residues. Germline CDR1 MNHEY, CDR2 SVGAGI. Trimming stripped 0 bases from V and 4 bases from J, with 12 bases between. CDR3 sequence (DNA): TGTGCCAGCAGTTACTCGCGGGGGCGGATCTATGGCTACACCTTC. It is translated as CASSYSRGRIYGYTF.

This clonotype has a handful of counts. The chain links TRBV15 to TRBJ1-5; unclear D gene. The CDR3 has 13 residues. Germline V gene data show CDR1 as LNHNV and CDR2 as YYDKDF (reference sequence). Trimming stripped 8 bases from V and 4 bases from J, with 12 bases between. As DNA, the CDR3 is TGTGCCACCGGTGCGAGGGCGAATCAGCCCCAGCATTTT. Translation: CATGARANQPQHF.

This chain joins TRBV12-3 or TRBV12-4 and TRBJ2-7, with 9 bases lining up with TRBD1. With V trimmed by 6 bases and J by 6 bases, 6 bases remained unmatched. CDR3 size: 13 residues. The chain's CDR3 is CASSYMTGGEQYF. The CDR3 DNA reads as TGTGCCAGCAGCTATATGACAGGGGGCGAGCAGTACTTC.

This sequence joins TRBV6-1 and TRBJ2-7; no clear D gene. Germline CDR1 MNHNS, CDR2 SASEGT. This CDR3 is 12 amino acids long. V was clipped by 5 bases and J by 3 bases, with 8 bases between them. The CDR3 here is CASSTKIYEQYF. The CDR3 coding sequence is TGTGCCAGCAGTACCAAGATCTACGAGCAGTACTTC.

This chain uses TRBV7-9 with TRBJ1-3; D uncertain. Germline lookup yields CDR1 SEHNR and CDR2 FQNEAQ (reference sequence). CDR3 size: 14 residues. Trimming stripped 5 bases from V and 2 bases from J, with 10 bases between. CDR3 bases: TGTGCCAGCAGCCTGGGCCTTCCTGGAAACACCATATATTTT. Translated: CASSLGLPGNTIYF.

CDR3 sequence (DNA): TGTGCCAGCAGCTTAGAAGGCAGATCCTATGGCTACACCTTC. Residues: CASSLEGRSYGYTF. V and J are TRBV11-2 and TRBJ1-2; D unresolved. The CDR3 is 14 amino acids. Looked up from germline, CDR1 is SGHAT and CDR2 is FQNNGV. The V gene lost 0 bases and the J gene lost 4 bases, with 9 bases spanning the gap. Together with reference TRBV11-2 and TRBJ1-2, the CDR3 gives the full variable domain: EAGVAQSPRYKIIEKRQSVAFWCNPISGHATLYWYQQILGQGPKLLIQFQNNGVVDDSQLPKDRFSAERLKGVDSTLKIQPAKLEDSAVYLCASSLEGRSYGYTFGSGTRLTVV.

The sample holds a few counts of this clonotype. V gene TRBV7-2 combines with J gene TRBJ1-1; D uncertain. The CDR3 is 14 amino acids. V was pared by 3 bases and J by 1 base, with 9 bases between. Looked up from germline, CDR1 is SGHTA and CDR2 is FQGNSA. DNA of the CDR3: TGTGCCAGCAGCTTTAACGGACCGAACACTGAAGCTTTCTTT. This sequence encodes CASSFNGPNTEAFF.

This chain uses TRBV7-9 with TRBJ1-2, with D maybe TRBD1 (6 bases). This CDR3 contains 13 residues. V lost 5 bases and J lost 2, with 9 bases in between. The germline V gene has CDR1 SEHNR and CDR2 FQNEAQ (reference sequence). The CDR3 bases are TGTGCCAGCAGCAGGGACAACAACTATGGCTACACCTTC. Amino acid sequence: CASSRDNNYGYTF.

This clonotype was seen a handful of times. The V and J genes are TRBV2 and TRBJ1-5; possibly TRBD1 for D (6 bases). V gave up 6 bases and J gave up 3 bases, with 12 bases separating them. CDR1 SNHLY and CDR2 FYNNEI come from the germline V gene. The length of the CDR3 is 14 residues. The DNA of the CDR3 is TGTGCCAGCAGCGCGGACAGATACAATCAGCCCCAGCATTTT. This sequence encodes CASSADRYNQPQHF.

The DNA of the CDR3 is TGCGCCAGTACCTACAGGAGCTCCTATAATTCACCCCTCCACTTT. Its protein is CASTYRSSYNSPLHF. The chain employs TRBV5-1 and TRBJ1-6; possibly TRBD1 for D (5 bases). The germline V gene has CDR1 SGHRS and CDR2 YFSETQ. The CDR3 is 15 amino acids. V dropped 8 bases and J dropped 0 bases, with 12 bases sitting between them.

The chain links TRBV12-3 or TRBV12-4 to TRBJ1-2, with D tentatively TRBD1 (5 bases). CDR3 length: 10 residues. Trimming pared 6 bases from V and 14 bases from J, leaving 13 bases between. The CDR3 reads CASSRSRATF. The CDR3, as DNA: TGTGCCAGCAGCCGTAGCAGGGCAACCTTC.

J is TRBJ1-1 and V is TRBV21-1. TRBV21-1 is described as a pseudogene. The CDR3 consists of 12 residues. The CDR3 region has the DNA TGTGCCAGCAGCAAAGGCTGGGCTGAAGCTTTCTTT. As protein: CASSKGWAEAFF.

This clonotype was seen only once. This chain connects TRBV9 to TRBJ1-2; D call uncertain. The CDR3 contains 15 residues. The V and J ends lost 4 bases and 5 bases respectively, with 18 bases between them. Germline CDR1 SGDLS, CDR2 YYNGEE. In nucleotides, the CDR3 is TGTGCCAGCAGCTCCCGGGGAGGATCCACGTATGGCTACACCTTC. Its protein product is CASSSRGGSTYGYTF. Combining the CDR3 with reference TRBV9 and TRBJ1-2 gives the whole variable domain DSGVTQTPKHLITATGQRVTLRCSPRSGDLSVYWYQQSLDQGLQFLIQYYNGEERAKGNILERFSAQQFPDLHSELNLSSLELGDSALYFCASSSRGGSTYGYTFGSGTRLTVV.

CDR3 region: CAIRSDESSYNSPLHF. For the CDR3, the DNA is TGTGCCATCAGGTCCGACGAGAGCTCCTATAATTCACCCCTCCACTTT. The rearrangement links TRBV10-3 to TRBJ1-6; D gene unclear. The germline V gene encodes CDR1 ENHRY and CDR2 SYGVKD. The CDR3 length is 16 residues. V gave up 6 bases and J gave up 0 bases, with 12 bases separating them.

J is TRBJ1-5 and V is TRBV12-3 or TRBV12-4; D call uncertain. The length of the CDR3 is 14 residues. V lost 4 bases and J 5 bases, leaving 12 bases between the germline ends. CDR3 sequence: CASSWAGNHQPQHF. DNA of the CDR3: TGTGCCAGCAGTTGGGCAGGCAACCATCAGCCCCAGCATTTT.

The genes are TRBV4-2 and TRBJ1-3; D perhaps matches TRBD1 (6 bases). Germline loops: CDR1 LGHNA, CDR2 YNFKEQ. Between the trimmed V and J ends, which lost 0 bases and 4 bases, there was a span of 10 bases. This CDR3 contains 15 residues. CDR3: CASSQDRTGGNTIYF. CDR3 coding DNA: TGTGCCAGCAGCCAAGATCGCACAGGGGGAAACACCATATATTTT.

This clonotype was detected only a few times. The chain links TRBV20-1 to TRBJ1-5, with 7 nucleotides matching TRBD1. V lost 3 bases, J lost 1 base, and 3 bases stayed unmatched. The germline CDR1 and CDR2 sequences are DFQATT and SNEGSKA (reference sequence). There are 14 residues in the CDR3. In nucleotides, the CDR3 is TGCAGTGCTAGGGGGGACAGAAGCAATCAGCCCCAGCATTTT. It is translated as CSARGDRSNQPQHF.

This clonotype was picked up a small number of times. The chain uses TRBV6-1 and TRBJ2-3, with D maybe TRBD2 (7 bases). Germline CDR1 reads MNHNS; CDR2 reads SASEGT. The length of the CDR3 is 16 residues. Deletions cut 5 bases from V and 5 bases from J, with 20 bases between. The CDR3 DNA reads as TGTGCCAGCAGTCCCGTAGGGGGGAGGGCCAAAGATACGCAGTATTTT. Protein: CASSPVGGRAKDTQYF.

The genes are TRBV18 and TRBJ2-1; no definite D call. Trimming left V 1 base short and J 10 bases short, with 20 bases between. Germline lookup yields CDR1 KGHSH and CDR2 LQKENI. The CDR3 is 16 residues long. For the CDR3, the DNA is TGTGCCAGCTCACCACAAAAGGCAGGACGAACAAGGGAGCAGTTCTTC. It translates to CASSPQKAGRTREQFF.

The chain links TRBV6-2 or TRBV6-3 to TRBJ1-2; no definite D call. Germline V gene data show CDR1 as MNHEY and CDR2 as SVGEGT. V was shortened by 7 bases and J by 0 bases, with 9 bases between the two germline ends. This CDR3 is 13 amino acids long. In DNA form, the CDR3 reads TGTGCCAGCAACCCACGAGCTAACTATGGCTACACCTTC. Residues: CASNPRANYGYTF.

The rearrangement joins TRBV10-3 to TRBJ2-7; D might be TRBD1 or TRBD2, each matching 5 bases. V was pared by 10 bases and J by 6 bases, with 16 bases between. Germline V gene data show CDR1 as ENHRY and CDR2 as SYGVKD. This CDR3 comprises 12 residues. In DNA, the CDR3 is TGTGCCACCGAGACCCCGAGGGGCGAGCAGTACTTC. Protein product: CATETPRGEQYF.

The rearrangement links TRBV11-3 to TRBJ2-5, with D possibly matching TRBD2 (6 bases). V lost 5 bases to trimming and J lost 4 bases, with 11 bases between them. The CDR3 runs to 13 residues. Germline CDR1 SGHNT, CDR2 YENEEA. The CDR3 is CASSLRRGETQYF. For the CDR3, the DNA is TGTGCCAGCAGCCTTAGGAGGGGAGAGACCCAGTACTTC. The variable domain in full, with the rest retrieved from reference TRBV11-3 and TRBJ2-5, is EAGVVQSPRYKIIEKKQPVAFWCNPISGHNTLYWYLQNLGQGPELLIRYENEEAVDDSQLPKDRFSAERLKGVDSTLKIQPAELGDSAVYLCASSLRRGETQYFGPGTRLLVL.

This clonotype appeared a few times. V and J are TRBV23-1 and TRBJ2-3, with D uncertain. TRBV23-1 carries the ORF label, with uncertain function. V lost 11 bases to trimming and J lost 0 bases, with 15 bases between them. This CDR3 is built from 14 residues. The CDR3 DNA follows: TGCGCCTCCGGGTGGCATCTTAGCACAGATACGCAGTATTTT. Protein product: CASGWHLSTDTQYF.

This sequence joins TRBV7-2 and TRBJ2-4; 10 bases are a match to TRBD1. Trimming took 6 bases from V and 4 from J; bases not matched to a gene: 3. CDR1 SGHTA and CDR2 FQGNSA come from the germline V gene. The CDR3 has 14 amino acids. CDR3 coding DNA: TGTGCCAGCAGTCGGGGACAGGGGAAAAACATTCAGTACTTC. As protein: CASSRGQGKNIQYF.

V usage is TRBV19 and J usage is TRBJ2-2; 15 bases match TRBD2. The CDR3 has 17 residues. V lost 3 bases to trimming and J lost 4 bases; unmatched junction nucleotides: 3. Germline CDR1 is LNHDA and CDR2 is SQIVND (reference sequence). The CDR3 is CASSMRTSGRATGELFF. The CDR3 nucleotides are TGTGCCAGTAGTATGAGGACTAGCGGGAGGGCCACCGGGGAGCTGTTTTTT.

This clonotype was counted a few times. This chain uses TRBV12-3 or TRBV12-4 with TRBJ2-7; D gene ambiguous. Trimming took 4 bases from V and 2 from J, leaving 3 bases between them. This CDR3 contains 11 residues. CDR3: CASSSAYEQYF. The CDR3 nucleotides read TGTGCCAGCAGTTCCGCCTACGAGCAGTACTTC.